This T cell receptor (beta chain) emerged from a study of blood T cell repertoires in COVID-19. Sequencing was performed with immunoSEQ multiplex PCR; in TCRdb, only in-frame clones are kept and a portion is missing. Found here are about 160,000 clones, approximately 79% of them singletons; the top ten hold approximately 7.6%. V was clipped by 4 bases and J by 8 bases, with 17 bases between them. CDR1 and CDR2 from the germline V gene are MNHEY and SMNVEV (reference sequence). The CDR3 covers 14 residues. This TCR came from a woman aged 55-70 years with COVID-19, enrolled during active disease. This rearrangement joins TRBV27 to TRBJ1-2, with D possibly TRBD1 on 5 matching bases. The material sequenced was peripheral blood. CDR3 sequence: CASSSAGRMEGYTF. The CDR3 nucleotides are TGTGCCAGCAGTTCCGCGGGACGGATGGAGGGCTACACCTTC.